One and the same sample provided the 27 T cell receptor beta chains below, sequenced in a study of shared clonotypes between healthy human individuals. The assay was immunoSEQ multiplex PCR, and TCRdb's table has in-frame clones only and misses some. The data contain some 2,000,000 clones, 90% to 96% of them singletons. Sequencing was performed on naive CD4+ T cells sorted from blood. Subset here: CD45RA+ positively selected. These receptors were collected from a young man in good health.

CDR3 sequence (DNA): TGTGCCTGGTCCGACTGGCGGAGGAATAATGAAAAACTGTTTTTT. It is translated as CAWSDWRRNNEKLFF. V gene TRBV30 combines with J gene TRBJ1-4; D unclear. The V gene lost 5 bases and the J gene lost 4 bases, with 17 bases spanning the gap. From germline, CDR1 is GTSNPN and CDR2 SVGIG (reference sequence). The CDR3 sequence is 15 residues long.

About this clone itself: The same CDR3 also results from other DNA sequences found in this sample. In DNA form, the CDR3 reads TGTGCCAGCAGTCGGGACAGCAATCAGCCCCAGCATTTT. It is translated as CASSRDSNQPQHF. The chain employs TRBV2 and TRBJ1-5; D is perhaps TRBD1 (5 bases). Trimming took 5 bases from V and 1 from J, leaving 6 bases between them. CDR1 SNHLY and CDR2 FYNNEI come from the germline V gene. This CDR3 has 13 residues.

V is TRBV5-4 and J is TRBJ1-1; perhaps TRBD1 as D (5 bases). The germline V and J ends were trimmed by 3 bases and 5 bases, with 14 bases remaining between them. Germline CDR1 and CDR2: SGHNT and YYREEE (reference sequence). CDR3 length: 14 amino acids. Here the CDR3 reads CASSSGGVGTEAFF. The CDR3 region has the DNA TGTGCCAGCAGCTCGGGAGGGGTAGGGACTGAAGCTTTCTTT.

The chain carries TRBV27 and TRBJ1-2; D not certain. V gave up 3 bases and J gave up 4 bases, with 15 bases separating them. Germline values: CDR1 MNHEY, CDR2 SMNVEV (reference sequence). The CDR3 sequence is 15 residues long. DNA of the CDR3: TGTGCCAGCAGTTTTGGGCGTGAAGAACCCTATGGCTACACCTTC. Protein product: CASSFGREEPYGYTF.

The CDR3, as DNA: TGCGCCAGCAAATCGGCGGGAGGGCCGGGAGAGACCCAGTACTTC. It encodes CASKSAGGPGETQYF. V gene TRBV10-2 combines with J gene TRBJ2-5; 9 bases line up with TRBD2. J lost 4 bases, V lost 7 bases, and 10 bases had no gene match. Germline CDR1 WSHSY, CDR2 SAAADI. The CDR3 has 15 residues.

About this clone itself: Other DNA sequences in the sample encode the same CDR3. The chain is built from TRBV2 and TRBJ2-2; 11 bases match TRBD2. Looked up from germline, CDR1 is SNHLY and CDR2 is FYNNEI. The CDR3 totals 15 residues. Germline trimming cut 6 bases from V and 4 bases from J; bases unmatched to any gene: 4. The CDR3 here is CASRGTSGSTGELFF. CDR3 in DNA: TGTGCCAGCAGAGGGACTAGCGGAAGCACCGGGGAGCTGTTTTTT.

The V and J genes are TRBV5-7 and TRBJ1-5; 10 bases agree with TRBD1. TRBV5-7 is flagged as an ORF with uncertain function. With V trimmed by 3 bases and J by 1 base, 4 bases remained unmatched. There are 16 residues in the CDR3. CDR3 in DNA: TGTGCCAGCAGCTGCGGGACAGGGGTCAGCAATCAGCCCCAGCATTTT. Encoded protein: CASSCGTGVSNQPQHF.

The chain employs TRBV30 and TRBJ2-3; possible D gene TRBD2, 6 bases. Germline loops: CDR1 GTSNPN, CDR2 SVGIG (reference sequence). The germline V and J ends were trimmed by 2 bases and 5 bases, with 8 bases remaining between them. The CDR3 contains 12 residues. CDR3 in DNA: TGTGCCTGGAGTCGAGCGGGAGATACGCAGTATTTT. It translates to CAWSRAGDTQYF.

The V call is TRBV5-5, the J call TRBJ2-7, with 8 bases fitting TRBD2. Germline V lookup: CDR1 SGHKS, CDR2 YYEKEE (reference sequence). With V trimmed by 3 bases and J by 0 bases, 14 bases remained unmatched. The CDR3 has 18 amino acids. This chain's CDR3 is CASSWLNQLAAFSYEQYF. The CDR3 nucleotides read TGTGCCAGCAGCTGGTTAAACCAACTAGCGGCCTTCTCCTACGAGCAGTACTTC.

This clone appeared a single time. The chain is built from TRBV10-3 and TRBJ2-7; D may be TRBD2 (6 bases). The CDR3 has 13 amino acids. Trimming cost V 7 bases and J 5 bases, with 15 bases left between them. Per the germline V gene, CDR1 is ENHRY and CDR2 is SYGVKD. Here the CDR3 DNA reads TGTGCCATCAACGGGGGAGGTGAGGACGAGCAGTACTTC. Its translation: CAINGGGEDEQYF.

Of note for this clone: At the DNA level, this CDR3 is encoded by other sequences in the same sample as well. The chain uses TRBV19 and TRBJ2-7, with D tentatively TRBD2 (5 bases). The CDR3 spans 12 residues. V was trimmed by 2 bases and J by 4 bases, leaving 6 bases between them. Germline V lookup: CDR1 LNHDA, CDR2 SQIVND (reference sequence). This CDR3 reads CASSIPGYEQYF. CDR3 bases: TGTGCCAGTAGTATACCGGGGTACGAGCAGTACTTC.

The rearrangement joins TRBV29-1 to TRBJ1-4; D gene uncertain. Germline V lookup: CDR1 SQVTM, CDR2 ANQGSEA. Trimming stripped 7 bases from V and 8 bases from J, with 11 bases between. This CDR3 contains 11 residues. CDR3 bases: TGCAGCGCAAGGGCAGCAGAAAAACTGTTTTTT. Protein: CSARAAEKLFF.

On this clone itself: This CDR3 is also generated by other DNA sequences in the sample. CDR3 DNA sequence: TGTGCCTGGAGTGGTGGGAGCTCCTACGAGCAGTACTTC. Its protein is CAWSGGSSYEQYF. This rearrangement joins TRBV30 to TRBJ2-7; D is perhaps TRBD2 (5 bases). Trimming shortened V by 1 base and J by 0 bases, and 7 bases separated the two germline ends. The CDR3 length is 13 residues. Germline V gives CDR1 GTSNPN, CDR2 SVGIG (reference sequence).

As regards this clone: At one of its ends the junction is not consistent with the germline gene, which may arise from a read error. The rearrangement uses TRBV7-9 and TRBJ2-5; the D is unclear. The germline V gene encodes CDR1 SEHNR and CDR2 FQNEAQ (reference sequence). The CDR3 is 13 amino acids. CDR3 in amino acids: CASSLAKGETRYF. In nucleotides, the CDR3 is TGTGCCAGCAGCTTAGCTAAAGGAGAGACCCGGTACTTC.

The J gene is TRBJ1-2, the V gene TRBV6-5; D call uncertain. Germline CDR1 reads MNHEY; CDR2 reads SVGAGI. The V end lost 0 bases, the J end lost 8 bases, and 13 bases lay between the germline ends. The CDR3 runs to 14 residues. The DNA for the CDR3 is TGTGCCAGCAGTTACTCGGGTGGCCGCGGCGGCTACACCTTC. Protein product: CASSYSGGRGGYTF.

V gene TRBV28 combines with J gene TRBJ2-7; D is undetermined. The CDR3 is made up of 11 amino acids. Germline V gives CDR1 MDHEN, CDR2 SYDVKM. Between the trimmed V and J ends, which lost 6 bases and 5 bases, there was a span of 8 bases. DNA for the CDR3: TGTGCCAGCAGCGGACGCCACGAGCAGTACTTC. Amino acids: CASSGRHEQYF.

This chain connects TRBV2 to TRBJ2-7, with D possibly called TRBD1 or TRBD2 (5 bases each). V was shortened by 4 bases and J by 5 bases, with 15 bases between the two germline ends. This CDR3 spans 14 amino acids. Germline loops: CDR1 SNHLY, CDR2 FYNNEI. CDR3 bases: TGTGCCAGCAGTGCAGCCGGGGCACGACACGAGCAGTACTTC. This encodes CASSAAGARHEQYF.

This chain connects TRBV5-1 to TRBJ1-1, with 9 nucleotides matching TRBD1. This CDR3 contains 16 residues. Looked up from germline, CDR1 is SGHRS and CDR2 is YFSETQ. With V trimmed by 0 bases and J by 1 base, 4 bases remained unmatched. CDR3 loop: CASSLVGQGRNTEAFF. As DNA, the CDR3 is TGCGCCAGCAGCTTGGTGGGACAGGGAAGGAACACTGAAGCTTTCTTT. Filled out from reference TRBV5-1 and TRBJ1-1, the complete variable domain reads KAGVTQTPRYLIKTRGQQVTLSCSPISGHRSVSWYQQTPGQGLQFLFEYFSETQRNKGNFPGRFSGRQFSNSRSEMNVSTLELGDSALYLCASSLVGQGRNTEAFFGQGTRLTVV.

The chain combines TRBV6-1 with TRBJ1-6, with D perhaps TRBD1 (5 bases). The germline CDR1 and CDR2 sequences are MNHNS and SASEGT. The CDR3 is 14 amino acids. The V gene lost 7 bases and the J gene lost 4 bases, with 11 bases spanning the gap. The CDR3 spells CASTRQSYNSPLHF. The CDR3 DNA is TGTGCCAGCACGCGACAGTCTTATAATTCACCCCTCCACTTT.

The V call is TRBV6-1, the J call TRBJ2-7; 8 bases align to TRBD1. CDR1 is MNHNS and CDR2 is SASEGT in the germline V gene. The length of the CDR3 is 13 residues. The ends lost 5 bases at V and 2 bases at J; junction bases unmatched: 2. The CDR3 DNA follows: TGTGCCAGCAGTCTGACAGGGGCCTACGAGCAGTACTTC. This encodes CASSLTGAYEQYF.

This clone showed up just a few times. The V and J genes are TRBV6-5 and TRBJ1-2, with D hard to call. The V and J ends lost 5 bases and 3 bases respectively, with 13 bases between them. CDR3 length: 14 amino acids. Germline CDR1 and CDR2: MNHEY and SVGAGI. CDR3 in amino acids: CASSRAGYYYGYTF. Here the CDR3 DNA reads TGTGCCAGCAGTAGGGCCGGGTACTACTATGGCTACACCTTC.

The chain is built from TRBV4-3 and TRBJ2-2; 9 positions agree with TRBD1. The CDR3 is made up of 15 amino acids. After removal of 6 bases from V and 6 bases from J, the junction contained 8 bases not matched to a gene. CDR1 and CDR2 (germline): LGHNA, YSLEER. The chain's CDR3 is CASSPTGQGSGELFF. The CDR3 DNA is TGCGCCAGCAGTCCGACTGGACAGGGGTCCGGGGAGCTGTTTTTT.

This chain uses TRBV2 with TRBJ2-4; D is perhaps TRBD1 (6 bases). Germline V gene lookup returns CDR1 SNHLY and CDR2 FYNNEI. This CDR3 spans 15 amino acids. Trimming left V 2 bases short and J 1 base short, with 9 bases between. This CDR3 is CASSEIGQAKNIQYF. The CDR3 DNA reads TGTGCCAGCAGTGAAATAGGACAGGCCAAAAACATTCAGTACTTC. The full variable domain, its missing parts supplied by reference TRBV2 and TRBJ2-4, is EPEVTQTPSHQVTQMGQEVILRCVPISNHLYFYWYRQILGQKVEFLVSFYNNEISEKSEIFDDQFSVERPDGSNFTLKIRSTKLEDSAMYFCASSEIGQAKNIQYFGAGTRLSVL.

The rearrangement links TRBV7-6 to TRBJ2-2, with no clear D. Looked up from germline, CDR1 is SGHVS and CDR2 is FNYEAQ. V gave up 0 bases and J gave up 5 bases, with 13 bases separating them. The CDR3 contains 16 residues. DNA for the CDR3: TGTGCCAGCAGCTTAGCGAACGCGGAATTAACCGGGGAGCTGTTTTTT. Protein product: CASSLANAELTGELFF.

The sample holds one count of this clone. This chain joins TRBV28 and TRBJ1-2; D is undetermined. Trimming shortened V by 2 bases and J by 7 bases, and 11 bases separated the two germline ends. Germline V gives CDR1 MDHEN, CDR2 SYDVKM. The CDR3 spans 13 residues. CDR3 sequence (DNA): TGTGCCAGCAGTTTAGAGGCCCCTCTTGGCTACACCTTC. Translating gives CASSLEAPLGYTF.

About this clone itself: At one end, the junction sequence differs from germline, possibly due to a read error. The chain has TRBV2 and TRBJ1-4; no clear D. The germline V gene encodes CDR1 SNHLY and CDR2 FYNNEI. The CDR3 totals 15 residues. In DNA form, the CDR3 reads TGTGCCAGCAGTGAAAGGGCTCTAACTAGTGAAAAACTGTTTTTT. It yields the protein CASSERALTSEKLFF. Variable domain in full (rest from reference TRBV2 and TRBJ1-4): EPEVTQTPSHQVTQMGQEVILRCVPISNHLYFYWYRQILGQKVEFLVSFYNNEISEKSEIFDDQFSVERPDGSNFTLKIRSTKLEDSAMYFCASSERALTSEKLFFGSGTQLSVL.

The chain links TRBV9 to TRBJ1-6, with TRBD1 matching over 9 bases. CDR1 SGDLS and CDR2 YYNGEE come from the germline V gene. J lost 9 bases, V lost 1 base, and 8 bases had no gene match. CDR3 size: 16 residues. CDR3 sequence reads: CASSVTGTGLGSPLHF. The CDR3 nucleotides are TGTGCCAGCAGCGTAACGGGGACAGGGTTAGGTTCACCCCTCCACTTT.